The source of this TCR beta chain is a study of blood T cell repertoires in COVID-19. Study-level information: From the United States, Italy and Spain came samples of acute and convalescent COVID-19.

Remarks on this clone: Different DNA sequences within this sample yield the same CDR3.

There are 11 residues in the CDR3. Germline V gene data show CDR1 as DFQATT and CDR2 as SNEGSKA (reference sequence). The V end lost 6 bases, the J end lost 2 bases, and 5 bases lay between the germline ends. As processed by the authors: Estimates of nucleated cell counts were drawn from the amplification of reference gene primers. Generated by immunoSEQ multiplex PCR, the TCRdb table keeps only in-frame clones and is missing some. The D gene and trimming were derived from the DNA, and the V and J assignments and clone size from that table. In the table there are some 250,000 clones, around 80% of which are singletons.

This TCR was sampled from a woman aged 18-29 years with acute or convalescent COVID-19. This chain links TRBV20-1 with TRBJ1-3; D not certain. The sample was peripheral blood. The CDR3 sequence: CSAPTGNTIYF. In DNA form, the CDR3 reads TGCAGTGCCCCAACTGGAAACACCATATATTTT.